The 11 T cell receptor beta chains reported below all come from one sample, sequenced in a study of sequential checkpoint blockade in melanoma. The treatment was: randomized to nivolumab then ipilimumab (arm A) or the reverse (arm B). Repertoires were generated with immunoSEQ multiplex PCR, while TCRdb's copy carries only in-frame clones and drops some. The sample shows some 500 clones, roughly a quarter of them seen only once. Sample: tumor tissue (inferred from file names), taken from a patient given nivolumab and ipilimumab in sequence. The origin of the receptors is a human donor with melanoma.

V usage is TRBV6-8 and J usage is TRBJ2-7; a weak D match, TRBD2 (7 bases). Germline V CDR1 and CDR2: MNHGY, SAAAGT. Trimming pared 4 bases from V and 2 bases from J, leaving 15 bases between. The CDR3 has 15 amino acids. This CDR3 reads CASSFPRGGAYEQYF. For the CDR3, the DNA is TGTGCCAGCAGTTTCCCTAGGGGGGGGGCCTACGAGCAGTACTTC.

This clone counts as medium-sized (0.01 to 0.1%). The chain has TRBV11-3 and TRBJ2-5; D may correspond to TRBD1 or TRBD2 (5 bases each). V was cut by 5 bases and J by 5 bases, with 15 bases left in between. This CDR3 contains 14 residues. Germline CDR1 is SGHNT and CDR2 is YENEEA. In DNA form, the CDR3 reads TGTGCCAGCAGCCAAGGGGTAGCGCCGGAGACCCAGTACTTC. This codes for CASSQGVAPETQYF.

This clone is medium-sized in the sample. The V and J genes are TRBV11-3 and TRBJ1-1; D might be TRBD1 (6 bases). V was shortened by 5 bases and J by 4 bases, with 17 bases between the two germline ends. This CDR3 is built from 15 residues. Germline V gene lookup returns CDR1 SGHNT and CDR2 YENEEA. The CDR3 DNA reads TGTGCCAGCAGCCAACAAGCTCAGGGGTCCACTGAAGCTTTCTTT. As protein: CASSQQAQGSTEAFF.

This rearrangement joins TRBV28 to TRBJ2-7; 10 nucleotides agree with TRBD2. The V gene end was trimmed by 3 bases and the J gene end by 3 bases; junction bases not matched to a gene: 2. Germline V gives CDR1 MDHEN, CDR2 SYDVKM. The CDR3 totals 14 residues. CDR3 residues: CASSFGLADYEQYF. CDR3 in DNA: TGTGCCAGCAGTTTTGGACTAGCGGACTACGAGCAGTACTTC.

This clone came up a few times. The CDR3 DNA sequence: TGTGCCAGCAGGGGAGGTGGGGGGGGCCGCGAAAAACTGTTTTTT. This gives the protein CASRGGGGGREKLFF. V usage is TRBV6-8 and J usage is TRBJ1-4, with TRBD1 as a possible D gene (6 bases). Germline V lookup: CDR1 MNHGY, CDR2 SAAAGT. This CDR3 has 15 residues. The V gene lost 6 bases and the J gene lost 8 bases, with 19 bases spanning the gap.

The DNA of the CDR3 is TGTGCCAGTAGTAAACAGGAAGCTGGAAACACCATATATTTT. It translates to CASSKQEAGNTIYF. The V call is TRBV19, the J call TRBJ1-3; possible D gene TRBD1, 5 bases. Germline V gene data show CDR1 as LNHDA and CDR2 as SQIVND (reference sequence). Trimming removed 4 bases from V and 2 bases from J, with 9 bases in between. The CDR3 contains 14 residues.

The chain carries TRBV29-1 and TRBJ1-3; D is unresolved. Trimming left V 0 bases short and J 0 bases short, with 15 bases between. CDR1 is SQVTM, CDR2 ANQGSEA, per germline. CDR3 length: 17 amino acids. The CDR3 sequence is CSVEDGGRSSSGNTIYF. CDR3 nucleotide sequence: TGCAGCGTTGAAGATGGCGGAAGGAGCAGCTCTGGAAACACCATATATTTT.

By share of the sample, this clone is large (0.1 to 1%). The chain couples TRBV11-3 to TRBJ1-4, with D uncertain. The V and J ends lost 2 bases and 4 bases respectively, with 11 bases between them. The length of the CDR3 is 15 residues. Germline assignment: CDR1 SGHNT and CDR2 YENEEA. The CDR3 is CASSLMTLDNEKLFF. The CDR3, as DNA: TGTGCCAGCAGCTTAATGACCCTTGATAATGAAAAACTGTTTTTT.

The chain links TRBV19 to TRBJ2-1; TRBD1 matches 7 bases. The CDR3 has 17 residues. Trimming at V came to 3 bases and at J to 5 bases, leaving 13 bases not matched to a gene. The germline V gene has CDR1 LNHDA and CDR2 SQIVND (reference sequence). Here the CDR3 DNA reads TGTGCCAGTAGTATGGTAGGGGCAGGGGGTCAAAACAATGAGCAGTTCTTC. It is translated as CASSMVGAGGQNNEQFF. The full variable domain, completed using reference TRBV19 and TRBJ2-1, is DGGITQSPKYLFRKEGQNVTLSCEQNLNHDAMYWYRQDPGQGLRLIYYSQIVNDFQKGDIAEGYSVSREKKESFPLTVTSAQKNPTAFYLCASSMVGAGGQNNEQFFGPGTRLTVL.

V usage is TRBV19 and J usage is TRBJ1-5; D is perhaps TRBD1 (5 bases). This CDR3 is 16 amino acids long. The germline V gene has CDR1 LNHDA and CDR2 SQIVND (reference sequence). V lost 8 bases and J 3 bases, leaving 20 bases between the germline ends. CDR3 amino acids: CASFPRDQGPNQPQHF. CDR3 sequence (DNA): TGTGCCAGTTTCCCAAGAGATCAGGGACCCAATCAGCCCCAGCATTTT. The full variable domain, in which reference TRBV19 and TRBJ1-5 provide the parts outside the CDR3, is DGGITQSPKYLFRKEGQNVTLSCEQNLNHDAMYWYRQDPGQGLRLIYYSQIVNDFQKGDIAEGYSVSREKKESFPLTVTSAQKNPTAFYLCASFPRDQGPNQPQHFGDGTRLSIL.

This chain joins TRBV6-8 and TRBJ2-1, with D unclear. CDR1 is MNHGY, CDR2 SAAAGT, per germline. This CDR3 is built from 15 residues. Deletions cut 5 bases from V and 0 bases from J, with 11 bases between. CDR3 in amino acids: CASSAGLSSYNEQFF. For the CDR3, the DNA is TGTGCCAGCAGTGCCGGGTTAAGCTCCTACAATGAGCAGTTCTTC.